A selection of T cell receptor beta chains follows, all from one sample in a study of blood T cell repertoires in COVID-19. Assay: immunoSEQ multiplex PCR; the TCRdb copy retains only in-frame clones and omits some. Of over 70,000 clones in the sample, over 70% were seen once. The sample consisted of peripheral blood. These receptors were taken from a man aged 70-80 years who had recovered from COVID-19. The CDR3 runs from the conserved cysteine through the conserved F or W.

cdr3_aa,v_call,j_call
CASSQDLGDGGYNEQFF,TRBV4-3,TRBJ2-1
CASSLGQGIMNTEAFF,TRBV5-4,TRBJ1-1
CASSSRIGTGAPNTEAFF,TRBV13,TRBJ1-1
CASSYHTQSQGLASHEQFF,TRBV6-2/TRBV6-3,TRBJ2-1
CASMTTSGGFNNEQFF,TRBV3-1/TRBV3-2,TRBJ2-1
CASSPLAGPFYNEQFF,TRBV4-2,TRBJ2-1
CASSVVGGGPSSITQYF,TRBV9,TRBJ2-3
CASSYPRQGLNTEAFF,TRBV6-2/TRBV6-3,TRBJ1-1
CASSGLLWTGTYEQYF,TRBV25-1,TRBJ2-7
CASSYSPRSYNEQFF,TRBV6-5,TRBJ2-1
CASSQDAGNLPDTQYF,TRBV4-2,TRBJ2-3
CSAGTSGGALDTQYF,TRBV29-1,TRBJ2-3
CASSPRQGTTEAFF,TRBV18,TRBJ1-1
CASSQDQGSSGYTF,TRBV4-2,TRBJ1-2
CASSPSTGVYEQYF,TRBV18,TRBJ2-7
CASSQGAVGNYGYTF,TRBV3-1/TRBV3-2,TRBJ1-2
CASSEGQGAYNEQFF,TRBV5-1,TRBJ2-1
CASSSGLTDTQYF,TRBV12-3/TRBV12-4,TRBJ2-3
CASSHDREDGELFF,TRBV5-1,TRBJ2-2
CASSLRTGDPYYGYTF,TRBV28,TRBJ1-2
CASSVGAGGPETQYF,TRBV9,TRBJ2-5
CASSLGLGYGYTF,TRBV7-9,TRBJ1-2
CASSLGLAGGLTDTQYF,TRBV5-4,TRBJ2-3
CAISDPGSEAFF,TRBV10-3,TRBJ1-1
CASSQGSGAGANVLTF,TRBV4-2,TRBJ2-6
CASSFLAGAGDTQYF,TRBV28,TRBJ2-3
CASSPPGLIINNEQFF,TRBV27,TRBJ2-1
CASSGRGLTEAFF,TRBV28,TRBJ1-1
CASSQDFGGTAYEQYF,TRBV4-3,TRBJ2-7